Each of the 7 T cell receptor beta chains below was sequenced from the same sample in a study of cytomegalovirus exposure and HLA in healthy donors. Produced via immunoSEQ multiplex PCR; TCRdb's table is partial and in-frame only. The sample yields about 170,000 clones, approximately 86% seen once. The sequencing input was PBMCs. The source of these receptors is a man between 18 and 35 years old in good health and CMV-seropositive.

V gene TRBV7-8 combines with J gene TRBJ1-2; D is unclear. The CDR3 consists of 16 residues. Per germline, CDR1 SGHVS and CDR2 FQNEAQ. Trimming pared 2 bases from V and 4 bases from J, leaving 17 bases between. The CDR3 DNA is TGTGCCAGCAGCTTACTCGGAGGGAAAGGGTTCTATGGCTACACCTTC. The encoded protein is CASSLLGGKGFYGYTF.

The rearrangement uses TRBV6-1 and TRBJ2-7; D may be TRBD2 (6 bases). The length of the CDR3 is 14 residues. Trimming left V 5 bases short and J 3 bases short, with 14 bases between. Germline loops: CDR1 MNHNS, CDR2 SASEGT. CDR3 DNA sequence: TGTGCCAGCAGTTTGCTTGGGACTCTCTACGAGCAGTACTTC. It yields the protein CASSLLGTLYEQYF.

The gene calls are TRBV27 and TRBJ1-1; D is perhaps TRBD1 (6 bases). The length of the CDR3 is 16 residues. Germline V lookup: CDR1 MNHEY, CDR2 SMNVEV (reference sequence). The V gene lost 0 bases and the J gene lost 0 bases, with 11 bases spanning the gap. CDR3 nucleotides: TGTGCCAGCAGTTTATCGACAGGTTATATGAACACTGAAGCTTTCTTT. Protein product: CASSLSTGYMNTEAFF.

The chain joins TRBV7-2 to TRBJ2-3; 9 bases align to TRBD1. Germline CDR1 SGHTA, CDR2 FQGNSA. The V and J ends lost 1 base and 6 bases, in that order; junction bases with no gene match: 14. The CDR3 loop spans 18 amino acids. CDR3 residues: CASSLVTVTGGLIDTQYF. CDR3 bases: TGTGCCAGCAGCTTAGTCACCGTGACAGGGGGGCTTATTGATACGCAGTATTTT.

The J gene is TRBJ1-2, the V gene TRBV7-9; D remains ambiguous. V was cut by 6 bases and J by 8 bases, with 16 bases left in between. CDR3 length equals 13 residues. Germline CDR1 reads SEHNR; CDR2 reads FQNEAQ (reference sequence). The CDR3 bases are TGTGCCAGCAGTCTGTCGCCCCTTGAGGGCTACACCTTC. Protein: CASSLSPLEGYTF.

The CDR3 nucleotides are TGTGCCACCCGAAAACAGGAGAAGGGGTACGAGCAGTACTTC. It is translated as CATRKQEKGYEQYF. The chain is built from TRBV7-9 and TRBJ2-7; a possible D gene is TRBD1 (5 bases). This CDR3 is 14 amino acids long. Per germline, CDR1 SEHNR and CDR2 FQNEAQ (reference sequence). V was shortened by 10 bases and J by 4 bases, with 20 bases between the two germline ends.

The J gene is TRBJ1-1, the V gene TRBV4-3; D call uncertain. Trimming took off 0 bases at V and 1 base at J, with 6 bases between the two ends. Germline loops: CDR1 LGHNA, CDR2 YSLEER. This CDR3 has 14 amino acids. The CDR3 DNA is TGCGCCAGCAGCCAAGACGGGGAGAACACTGAAGCTTTCTTT. Its translation: CASSQDGENTEAFF.